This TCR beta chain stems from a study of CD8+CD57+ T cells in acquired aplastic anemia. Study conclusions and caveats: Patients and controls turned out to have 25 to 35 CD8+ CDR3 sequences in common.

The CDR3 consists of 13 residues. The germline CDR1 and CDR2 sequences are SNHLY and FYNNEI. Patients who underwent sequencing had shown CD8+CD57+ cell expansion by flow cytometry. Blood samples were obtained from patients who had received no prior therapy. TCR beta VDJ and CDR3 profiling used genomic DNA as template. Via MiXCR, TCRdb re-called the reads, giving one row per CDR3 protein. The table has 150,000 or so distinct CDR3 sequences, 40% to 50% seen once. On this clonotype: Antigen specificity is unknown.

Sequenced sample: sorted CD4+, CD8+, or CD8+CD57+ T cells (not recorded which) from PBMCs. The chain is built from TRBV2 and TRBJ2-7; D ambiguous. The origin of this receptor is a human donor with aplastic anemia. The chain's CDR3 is CASRESLSYEQYF. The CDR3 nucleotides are TGTGCAAGCCGTGAAAGTTTGTCCTACGAGCAGTACTTC.